What follows are 8 T cell receptor beta chains derived from one specimen sequenced in a study of cytomegalovirus exposure and HLA in healthy donors. PCR involved 60 Vbeta and 13 Jbeta primers. Using immunoSEQ multiplex PCR, the repertoire was profiled, and TCRdb retains in-frame clones only, with some absent. The sample contains approximately 130,000 clones, around three quarters of which appear only once. The sample comprised PBMCs. The source is a man aged 18-30 years in good health and CMV-seropositive.

The V and J genes are TRBV25-1 and TRBJ1-1; 8 bases fit TRBD1. Looked up from germline, CDR1 is MGHDK and CDR2 is SYGVNS. The CDR3 length is 14 residues. After removal of 2 bases from V and 5 bases from J, the junction contained 4 bases not matched to a gene. The CDR3 region has the DNA TGTGCCAGCAGTGAAAGGACAGGGAGAACTGAAGCTTTCTTT. It codes for CASSERTGRTEAFF.

V usage is TRBV5-1 and J usage is TRBJ1-5; D is possibly TRBD1 (5 bases). Trimming left V 1 base short and J 1 base short, with 12 bases between. The CDR3 totals 16 residues. Germline V gives CDR1 SGHRS, CDR2 YFSETQ. CDR3 in amino acids: CASSLKPQESNQPQHF. The DNA for the CDR3 is TGCGCCAGCAGCTTGAAGCCACAGGAAAGCAATCAGCCCCAGCATTTT.

The chain's CDR3 is CASSGQNEQFF. CDR3 coding DNA: TGCGCCAGCAGTGGACAGAATGAGCAGTTCTTC. The chain employs TRBV5-1 and TRBJ2-1; TRBD1 is a possible D gene (6 bases). The CDR3 is 11 residues long. CDR1 and CDR2 from the germline V gene are SGHRS and YFSETQ. The ends were cut back, 5 bases at V and 7 bases at J, with 7 bases in the middle. Complete variable domain (other parts from reference TRBV5-1 and TRBJ2-1): KAGVTQTPRYLIKTRGQQVTLSCSPISGHRSVSWYQQTPGQGLQFLFEYFSETQRNKGNFPGRFSGRQFSNSRSEMNVSTLELGDSALYLCASSGQNEQFFGPGTRLTVL.

This clone was seen only a few times. A read error may produce the germline difference seen at one junction end. The rearrangement links TRBV15 to TRBJ2-4; 9 bases are shared with TRBD1. CDR3 length: 18 residues. The germline V gene encodes CDR1 LNHNV and CDR2 YYDKDF (reference sequence). The CDR3 protein is CATSREPNTGQGWNSQYF. The CDR3 DNA is TGTGCCACCAGCAGAGAACCAAATACAGGACAGGGGTGGAACAGTCAGTACTTC.

V usage is TRBV19 and J usage is TRBJ1-2; 8 bases match TRBD1. Germline V gene lookup returns CDR1 LNHDA and CDR2 SQIVND (reference sequence). Trimming cost V 4 bases and J 5 bases; bases outside gene matches: 6. The CDR3 has 14 residues. DNA of the CDR3: TGTGCCAGTAGTACCGGGACAGGCGTATATGGCTACACCTTC. Translation gives CASSTGTGVYGYTF.

This sequence joins TRBV6-5 and TRBJ1-2; the D gene is possibly TRBD1 (6 bases). This CDR3 contains 14 residues. Germline lookup yields CDR1 MNHEY and CDR2 SVGAGI. Trimming removed 2 bases at V and 2 bases at J, with 9 bases between. In DNA form, the CDR3 reads TGTGCCAGCAGTTACCGCGACAGGAACTATGGCTACACCTTC. Translation gives CASSYRDRNYGYTF.

The rearrangement joins TRBV11-2 to TRBJ2-5; D unresolved. The end of the DNA aligns better with TRBJ2-7, so the J call may be wrong. CDR1 SGHAT and CDR2 FQNNGV come from the germline V gene. CDR3 size: 12 residues. CDR3 residues: CASSFSSYEQYF. In nucleotides, the CDR3 is TGTGCCAGCAGCTTTAGCTCCTACGAGCAGTACTTC.

The rearrangement uses TRBV27 and TRBJ2-6, with D possibly TRBD1 on 6 matching bases. This CDR3 comprises 19 residues. V was cut by 2 bases and J by 0 bases, with 17 bases left in between. Germline CDR1 is MNHEY and CDR2 is SMNVEV (reference sequence). CDR3 region: CASSLHRDTFFSGANVLTF. The CDR3 DNA reads as TGTGCCAGCAGTTTACACCGGGACACTTTTTTCTCTGGGGCCAACGTCCTGACTTTC.